One and the same sample provided the 22 T cell receptor beta chains below, sequenced in a study of shared clonotypes between healthy human individuals. TCRdb's table, derived via immunoSEQ multiplex PCR, lists solely in-frame clones and lacks some. Of about 510,000 clones listed, about 79% are singletons. The sample consisted of PBMCs. These receptors were obtained from a woman aged 40 to 50 in good health. Some clones in this sample may be carry-over from other donors' samples.

This clone was seen repeatedly, ten times or more. The chain carries TRBV30 and TRBJ2-1; possible D gene TRBD2, 5 bases. There are 12 residues in the CDR3. Looked up from germline, CDR1 is GTSNPN and CDR2 is SVGIG (reference sequence). Trimming took 5 bases from V and 7 from J, leaving 12 bases between them. CDR3 loop: CAWAEVGNEQFF. The CDR3, as DNA: TGTGCCTGGGCGGAGGTAGGAAATGAGCAGTTCTTC.

The rearrangement uses TRBV6-1 and TRBJ2-3; 11 bases map to TRBD2. The CDR3 runs to 15 residues. Germline loops: CDR1 MNHNS, CDR2 SASEGT. Trimming at V came to 6 bases and at J to 4 bases, leaving 6 bases not matched to a gene. The CDR3 DNA reads as TGTGCCAGCAGGGCCGGACTAGCGGGCGCAGATACGCAGTATTTT. Residues: CASRAGLAGADTQYF.

This chain joins TRBV5-1 and TRBJ2-7, with 9 positions matching TRBD1. Trimming took 2 bases from V and 6 from J; bases not matched to a gene: 3. The CDR3 totals 13 residues. The germline V gene has CDR1 SGHRS and CDR2 YFSETQ. CDR3 protein: CASSFTGGGEQYF. In DNA, the CDR3 is TGCGCCAGCAGCTTCACAGGGGGCGGCGAGCAGTACTTC.

The rearrangement uses TRBV2 and TRBJ2-1, with 10 bases aligning to TRBD2. The CDR3 consists of 16 residues. V dropped 6 bases and J dropped 3; count of bases not matched to a gene: 8. From germline, CDR1 is SNHLY and CDR2 FYNNEI. DNA of the CDR3: TGTGCCAGCAGACCTATAGCGGGAGGTCACTACAATGAGCAGTTCTTC. Translating it yields CASRPIAGGHYNEQFF.

This chain uses TRBV28 with TRBJ1-5, with a tentative D call TRBD1 (5 bases). The V gene's germline CDR1 is MDHEN and CDR2 SYDVKM. This CDR3 region has 13 residues. V was shortened by 4 bases and J by 6 bases, with 10 bases between the two germline ends. CDR3 nucleotide sequence: TGTGCCAGCAGTTCGGGGACGGGTCAGCCCCAGCATTTT. Amino acid sequence: CASSSGTGQPQHF.

J is TRBJ2-7 and V is TRBV9; D is possibly TRBD1 or TRBD2 (5 bases each). The CDR3 consists of 15 residues. Germline CDR1 and CDR2: SGDLS and YYNGEE. V lost 3 bases and J lost 2, with 15 bases in between. The CDR3: CASSAEGSPAYEQYF. The CDR3 nucleotides read TGTGCCAGCAGCGCTGAGGGGAGTCCTGCCTACGAGCAGTACTTC.

V usage is TRBV2 and J usage is TRBJ2-5; 7 positions match TRBD1. Losses at the gene ends were 5 bases for V and 4 bases for J; bases not matched to a gene: 4. This CDR3 comprises 13 residues. The germline V gene has CDR1 SNHLY and CDR2 FYNNEI. Here the CDR3 reads CASSTGTAETQYF. CDR3 sequence (DNA): TGTGCCAGCAGTACCGGGACAGCAGAGACCCAGTACTTC.

The gene calls are TRBV27 and TRBJ1-2; D is possibly TRBD1 (5 bases). Looked up from germline, CDR1 is MNHEY and CDR2 is SMNVEV (reference sequence). CDR3 size: 13 residues. The V and J ends lost 5 bases and 8 bases respectively, with 15 bases between them. CDR3 DNA sequence: TGTGCCAGCAGTACCGATTCAGGGTACGGCTACACCTTC. Its translation is CASSTDSGYGYTF.

The chain joins TRBV15 to TRBJ1-4; no definite D call. Trimming pared 1 base from V and 6 bases from J, leaving 6 bases between. The CDR3 is made up of 13 amino acids. Germline values: CDR1 LNHNV, CDR2 YYDKDF (reference sequence). CDR3 sequence (DNA): TGTGCCACCAGCAGAGGTTGGGATGAAAAACTGTTTTTT. Its translation is CATSRGWDEKLFF. Using reference TRBV15 and TRBJ1-4 for the parts outside the CDR3, the full variable domain is DAMVIQNPRYQVTQFGKPVTLSCSQTLNHNVMYWYQQKSSQAPKLLFHYYDKDFNNEADTPDNFQSRRPNTSFCFLDIRSPGLGDTAMYLCATSRGWDEKLFFGSGTQLSVL.

A note on this clone: In the same sample, other DNA sequences code for this CDR3. This chain links TRBV9 with TRBJ2-3, with 9 bases identical to TRBD2. Germline V gene data show CDR1 as SGDLS and CDR2 as YYNGEE. With V trimmed by 5 bases and J by 3 bases, 4 bases remained unmatched. This CDR3 contains 14 residues. CDR3 sequence: CASSGAGGTDTQYF. The CDR3 nucleotides are TGTGCCAGCAGTGGAGCGGGAGGTACAGATACGCAGTATTTT. The whole variable domain, filled in from reference TRBV9 and TRBJ2-3, reads DSGVTQTPKHLITATGQRVTLRCSPRSGDLSVYWYQQSLDQGLQFLIQYYNGEERAKGNILERFSAQQFPDLHSELNLSSLELGDSALYFCASSGAGGTDTQYFGPGTRLTVL.

In this sample, this clone turned up once. This chain connects TRBV5-4 to TRBJ2-2; the D is unclear. Germline V gene data show CDR1 as SGHNT and CDR2 as YYREEE (reference sequence). Between the trimmed V and J ends, which lost 2 bases and 0 bases, there was a span of 5 bases. This CDR3 contains 14 residues. CDR3 sequence reads: CASSLSANTGELFF. CDR3 bases: TGTGCCAGCAGCTTATCAGCGAACACCGGGGAGCTGTTTTTT.

About this clone: A read error may account for a junction end that differs from germline. The chain couples TRBV7-7 to TRBJ2-6; D uncertain. This CDR3 region has 18 residues. The germline V gene has CDR1 SSHAT and CDR2 FNYEAQ (reference sequence). This chain's CDR3 is CASSLLPGPSSGANVLTF. The CDR3 nucleotides are TGTGCTAGCAGCCTACTCCCCGGCCCGAGCTCTGGGGCCAACGTCCTGACTTTC.

V is TRBV10-2 and J is TRBJ2-2; D remains unclear. CDR1 and CDR2 (germline): WSHSY, SAAADI. Trimming pared 1 base from V and 2 bases from J, leaving 8 bases between. This CDR3 has 15 residues. The CDR3 nucleotides read TGCGCCAGCAGTGAGTTTATCGGCAACACCGGGGAGCTGTTTTTT. Protein sequence: CASSEFIGNTGELFF.

The chain links TRBV10-2 to TRBJ1-1; maybe TRBD1 (6 bases). The CDR3 runs to 12 residues. Trimming cost V 11 bases and J 5 bases, with 15 bases left between them. Germline CDR1 WSHSY, CDR2 SAAADI. The CDR3 spells CASRQAGTEAFF. In DNA, the CDR3 is TGCGCCTCACGACAGGCGGGGACTGAAGCTTTCTTT.

CDR3 coding DNA: TGTGCCAGCAGCGTTCTGACTAGCACAGATACGCAGTATTTT. This codes for CASSVLTSTDTQYF. The chain employs TRBV9 and TRBJ2-3; the D is unclear. The germline V gene encodes CDR1 SGDLS and CDR2 YYNGEE. CDR3 length: 14 residues. V lost 2 bases, J lost 0 bases, and 7 bases lay in between. Complete variable domain (other parts from reference TRBV9 and TRBJ2-3): DSGVTQTPKHLITATGQRVTLRCSPRSGDLSVYWYQQSLDQGLQFLIQYYNGEERAKGNILERFSAQQFPDLHSELNLSSLELGDSALYFCASSVLTSTDTQYFGPGTRLTVL.

This clone was detected only once. V usage is TRBV19 and J usage is TRBJ1-1, with D maybe TRBD1 (6 bases). The length of the CDR3 is 13 residues. The germline V and J ends were trimmed by 3 bases and 6 bases, with 11 bases remaining between them. Germline-derived CDR1 and CDR2 are LNHDA and SQIVND (reference sequence). The CDR3 region is CASSIPGGPEAFF. CDR3 DNA: TGTGCCAGTAGTATTCCCGGGGGCCCTGAAGCTTTCTTT.

The chain links TRBV27 to TRBJ1-1, with a weak D call TRBD1 (6 bases). CDR1 and CDR2 (germline): MNHEY, SMNVEV (reference sequence). V shed 6 bases and J shed 0 bases, with 11 bases lying between them. There are 14 residues in the CDR3. CDR3 amino acids: CASRVRGLNTEAFF. CDR3 coding DNA: TGTGCCAGCAGGGTCAGGGGTTTGAACACTGAAGCTTTCTTT.

This rearrangement joins TRBV10-2 to TRBJ2-7; 10 nucleotides line up with TRBD2. V was pared by 8 bases and J by 2 bases, with 6 bases of the junction left unmatched. The CDR3 loop spans 14 amino acids. The germline gives CDR1 WSHSY, CDR2 SAAADI. The CDR3 nucleotides are TGCGCCAGCTGTATAGCGGGAGGCCCCTACGAGCAGTACTTC. Protein: CASCIAGGPYEQYF.

The J gene is TRBJ2-3, the V gene TRBV5-6; D perhaps matches TRBD1 (6 bases). The CDR3 sequence is 15 residues long. V dropped 4 bases and J dropped 2 bases, with 14 bases sitting between them. Germline V gives CDR1 SGHDT, CDR2 YYEEEE. CDR3 nucleotide sequence: TGTGCCAGCAGCGGCACAGGGTTTTACACAGATACGCAGTATTTT. Protein sequence: CASSGTGFYTDTQYF.

The rearrangement joins TRBV4-1 to TRBJ2-3, with unresolved D. Germline lookup yields CDR1 MGHRA and CDR2 YSYEKL. V lost 0 bases and J lost 8, with 9 bases in between. This CDR3 spans 13 amino acids. The CDR3 DNA sequence: TGCGCCAGCAGCCAAGATCCATCGGGTACGCAGTATTTT. Translated: CASSQDPSGTQYF.

The chain employs TRBV18 and TRBJ2-7, with 10 bases matching TRBD2. The CDR3 is 13 amino acids. Germline V lookup: CDR1 KGHSH, CDR2 LQKENI. V shed 5 bases, J shed 3 bases, and the junction held 1 base outside the gene matches. The chain's CDR3 is CASSGLADYEQYF. The CDR3 region has the DNA TGTGCCAGCTCAGGACTAGCGGACTACGAGCAGTACTTC.

This chain links TRBV29-1 with TRBJ2-7, with 9 nucleotides matching TRBD1. Germline values: CDR1 SQVTM, CDR2 ANQGSEA. The CDR3 consists of 13 residues. Trimming cost V 7 bases and J 5 bases; bases outside gene matches: 9. CDR3 loop: CSAEGTGHNEQYF. CDR3 in DNA: TGCAGCGCCGAGGGGACAGGGCACAACGAGCAGTACTTC.